This entry lists 2 T cell receptor beta chains sequenced from one sample in a study of identical twins. One entry per CDR3 protein, called by TCRdb with MiXCR from the 5' RACE reads. The sample comprises hundreds of thousands of distinct CDR3 sequences, around 6% of which are singletons, and 1.5% to 2% rests with the top ten. The sample comprised naive T cells sorted from blood. The receptors stem from a man aged 18 to 29 in good health.

This clonotype occurred many times. This sequence joins TRBV5-6 and TRBJ2-5; D might be TRBD1 (6 bases). CDR3 length: 14 residues. V lost 4 bases and J 2 bases, leaving 12 bases between the germline ends. Germline assignment: CDR1 SGHDT and CDR2 YYEEEE. The CDR3 here is CASSPTGNQETQYF. CDR3 nucleotides: TGTGCCAGCAGCCCTACAGGGAATCAAGAGACCCAGTACTTC.

The V gene is TRBV3-1, the J gene TRBJ2-1; no reliable D call. The V and J ends lost 4 bases and 5 bases respectively, with 12 bases between them. Germline loops: CDR1 LGHDT, CDR2 YNNKEL (reference sequence). This CDR3 contains 14 residues. CDR3 DNA: TGTGCCAGCAGCCCGACTCGGCGGAACAATGAGCAGTTCTTC. This codes for CASSPTRRNNEQFF.